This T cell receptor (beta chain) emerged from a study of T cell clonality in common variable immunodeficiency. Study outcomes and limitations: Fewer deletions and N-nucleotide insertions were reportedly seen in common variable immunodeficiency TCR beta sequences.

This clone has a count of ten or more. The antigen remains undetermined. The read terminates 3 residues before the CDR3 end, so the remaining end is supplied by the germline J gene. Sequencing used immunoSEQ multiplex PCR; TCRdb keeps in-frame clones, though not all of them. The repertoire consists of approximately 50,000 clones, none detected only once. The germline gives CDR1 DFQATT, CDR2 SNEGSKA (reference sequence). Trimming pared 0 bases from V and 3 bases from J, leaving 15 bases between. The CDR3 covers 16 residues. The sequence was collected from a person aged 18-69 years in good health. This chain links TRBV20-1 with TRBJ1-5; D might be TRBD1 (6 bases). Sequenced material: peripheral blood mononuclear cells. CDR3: CSARDPTGSDNQPQHF. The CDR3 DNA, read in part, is TGCAGTGCTAGAGACCCCACAGGGTCGGACAATCAGCCC.